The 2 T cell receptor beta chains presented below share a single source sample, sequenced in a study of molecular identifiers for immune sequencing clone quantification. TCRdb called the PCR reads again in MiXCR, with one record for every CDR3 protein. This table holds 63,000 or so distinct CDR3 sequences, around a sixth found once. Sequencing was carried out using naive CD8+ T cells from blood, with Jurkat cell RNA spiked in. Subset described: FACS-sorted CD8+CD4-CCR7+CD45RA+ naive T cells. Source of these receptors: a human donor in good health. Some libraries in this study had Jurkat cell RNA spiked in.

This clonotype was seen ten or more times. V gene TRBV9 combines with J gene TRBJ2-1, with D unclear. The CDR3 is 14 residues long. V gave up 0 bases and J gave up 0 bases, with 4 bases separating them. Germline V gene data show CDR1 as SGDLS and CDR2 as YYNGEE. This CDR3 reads CASSVGDSYNEQFF. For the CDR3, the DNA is TGTGCCAGCAGCGTAGGTGACTCCTACAATGAGCAGTTCTTC.

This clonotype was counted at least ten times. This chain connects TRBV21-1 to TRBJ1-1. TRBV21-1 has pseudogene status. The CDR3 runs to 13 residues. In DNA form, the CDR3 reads TGTGCCAGCGGACCCAGGAGAAACACTGAAGCTTTCTTT. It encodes CASGPRRNTEAFF.